This is a list of T cell receptor beta chains from one sample in a study of early T cells in non-severe SARS-CoV-2 infection. MiXCR, run by TCRdb on the 5' RACE reads, gives a single entry per CDR3 protein. Of roughly 53,000 distinct CDR3 sequences in the sample, approximately 9.9% are singletons; the top ten hold less than 25%. Input material: whole blood. These receptors all come from an adult who was a healthcare worker with PCR-confirmed SARS-CoV-2 infection or an uninfected control (not recorded which). Each CDR3 is given with its conserved first and last residue. Each record gives: J gene, D gene, clone size, V gene, CDR3 DNA, CDR3 protein. The D gene is left open where the match is weak. Expanded clones get a size class; other rows say once, few or many, or leave the size out.

J gene: TRBJ1-1; D gene: TRBD1; clone size: many; V gene: TRBV29-1; CDR3 DNA: TGCAGCGTAAGACAGGGGGGATCTGAAGCTTTCTTT; CDR3 protein: CSVRQGGSEAFF
J gene: TRBJ2-1; D gene: TRBD1; clone size: many; V gene: TRBV5-1; CDR3 DNA: TGCGCCAGCAGCCCAATGGAAGGGCAGGGGGCGTGGGATGAGCAGTTCTTC; CDR3 protein: CASSPMEGQGAWDEQFF
J gene: TRBJ1-5; D gene: TRBD1; clone size: .; V gene: TRBV12-3/TRBV12-4; CDR3 DNA: TGTGCCAGCAGCCGGACAGGGGTGATACAGCCCCAGCATTTT; CDR3 protein: CASSRTGVIQPQHF
J gene: TRBJ2-5; D gene: .; clone size: .; V gene: TRBV11-2; CDR3 DNA: TGTGCCAGCAGCTTATTACAGGGGACCCAGTACTTC; CDR3 protein: CASSLLQGTQYF
J gene: TRBJ2-2; D gene: .; clone size: .; V gene: TRBV9; CDR3 DNA: TGTGCCAGCAGCGGGGACTCGATGAACACCGGGGAGCTGTTTTTT; CDR3 protein: CASSGDSMNTGELFF
J gene: TRBJ2-1; D gene: TRBD2; clone size: .; V gene: TRBV28; CDR3 DNA: TGTGCCAGCAGACCACGGGGGGGCAGGCATGAGCAGTTCTTC; CDR3 protein: CASRPRGGRHEQFF
J gene: TRBJ2-7; D gene: TRBD2; clone size: few; V gene: TRBV4-2; CDR3 DNA: TGTGCCAGCAGCCAAGTCGGGACTAGCGGGGGCACCTACGAGCAGTACTTC; CDR3 protein: CASSQVGTSGGTYEQYF
J gene: TRBJ2-3; D gene: .; clone size: .; V gene: TRBV20-1; CDR3 DNA: TGCAGTGCTAGTGGGCGGGTTAGCACAGATACGCAGTATTTT; CDR3 protein: CSASGRVSTDTQYF
J gene: TRBJ1-5; D gene: .; clone size: many; V gene: TRBV4-1; CDR3 DNA: TGCGCCAGCAGCCAAGATACACAGGCAAATCAGCCCCAGCATTTT; CDR3 protein: CASSQDTQANQPQHF
J gene: TRBJ2-1; D gene: .; clone size: .; V gene: TRBV18; CDR3 DNA: TGTGCCAGCTCACCAGGTGCAACGTTGAATGAGCAGTTCTTC; CDR3 protein: CASSPGATLNEQFF
J gene: TRBJ1-4; D gene: .; clone size: .; V gene: TRBV7-6; CDR3 DNA: TGTGCCAGCAGCCCGCTTGGGGGGTCGTGGCGGGATGAAAAACTGTTTTTT; CDR3 protein: CASSPLGGSWRDEKLFF
J gene: TRBJ2-5; D gene: .; clone size: many; V gene: TRBV29-1; CDR3 DNA: TGCAGCGTTGAAGGGCCCGGCCCCGAGACCCAGTACTTC; CDR3 protein: CSVEGPGPETQYF
J gene: TRBJ2-7; D gene: .; clone size: few; V gene: TRBV10-3; CDR3 DNA: TGTGCCACCAGAATAGGGGGTAACGAGCAGTACTTC; CDR3 protein: CATRIGGNEQYF
J gene: TRBJ1-1; D gene: .; clone size: few; V gene: TRBV7-8; CDR3 DNA: TGTGCCAGCAGCCCACTAATGAACACTGAAGCTTTCTTT; CDR3 protein: CASSPLMNTEAFF
J gene: TRBJ2-1; D gene: .; clone size: many; V gene: TRBV19; CDR3 DNA: TGTGCCAGTAGCCTCTACAGGGAAAATGAGCAGTTCTTC; CDR3 protein: CASSLYRENEQFF
J gene: TRBJ2-2; D gene: .; clone size: .; V gene: TRBV5-6; CDR3 DNA: TGTGCCAGCAGCTTGGTACAGACGAACACCGGGGAGCTGTTTTTT; CDR3 protein: CASSLVQTNTGELFF
J gene: TRBJ1-5; D gene: .; clone size: few; V gene: TRBV7-3; CDR3 DNA: TGTGCCAGCAGCTTAGGACTATACCGGGACAACAATCAGCCCCAGCATTTT; CDR3 protein: CASSLGLYRDNNQPQHF
J gene: TRBJ2-2; D gene: TRBD2; clone size: many; V gene: TRBV7-8; CDR3 DNA: TGTGCCAGCAGGCTTAGGATTAGCGGGGTTCCCATTCTTACCGGGGAGCTGTTTTTT; CDR3 protein: CASRLRISGVPILTGELFF
J gene: TRBJ2-7; D gene: .; clone size: many; V gene: TRBV7-9; CDR3 DNA: TGTGCCAGCTCCTCGGGAGCCTACGAGCAGTACTTC; CDR3 protein: CASSSGAYEQYF
J gene: TRBJ2-5; D gene: .; clone size: many; V gene: TRBV12-3/TRBV12-4; CDR3 DNA: TGTGCCAGCAGTTTTGGGGTGGAAGAGACCCAGTACTTC; CDR3 protein: CASSFGVEETQYF
J gene: TRBJ1-1; D gene: TRBD1; clone size: .; V gene: TRBV12-3/TRBV12-4; CDR3 DNA: TGTGCCAGCAGAGGACAGGGGGCGCGGAAAGCTTTCTTT; CDR3 protein: CASRGQGARKAFF
J gene: TRBJ2-7; D gene: TRBD2; clone size: .; V gene: TRBV13; CDR3 DNA: TGTGCCAGCAGCTTAGATTCCCCTCGGGCTAGCGGTAGGGAAAACGAGCAGTACTTC; CDR3 protein: CASSLDSPRASGRENEQYF
J gene: TRBJ1-5; D gene: .; clone size: .; V gene: TRBV4-1; CDR3 DNA: TGCGCCAGCAGCCCCACCGGGGTGGTGAGCAATCAGCCCCAGCATTTT; CDR3 protein: CASSPTGVVSNQPQHF
J gene: TRBJ2-5; D gene: .; clone size: .; V gene: TRBV20-1; CDR3 DNA: TGCAGTACGACTCTTGGCGGGTCAGGTGGGGAGACCCAGTACTTC; CDR3 protein: CSTTLGGSGGETQYF
J gene: TRBJ2-2; D gene: .; clone size: few; V gene: TRBV5-1; CDR3 DNA: TGCGCCTGGAGGAATGGAATCAACACCGGGGAGCTGTTTTTT; CDR3 protein: CAWRNGINTGELFF
J gene: TRBJ1-5; D gene: .; clone size: .; V gene: TRBV6-2/TRBV6-3; CDR3 DNA: TGTGCCAGCATGCCCCAGGGGCATCAGCCCCAGCATTTT; CDR3 protein: CASMPQGHQPQHF
J gene: TRBJ2-1; D gene: .; clone size: .; V gene: TRBV7-6; CDR3 DNA: TGTGCCAGCAGCTCCGGGCCAAGCGTCGGTGAGCAGTTCTTC; CDR3 protein: CASSSGPSVGEQFF
J gene: TRBJ1-1; D gene: .; clone size: many; V gene: TRBV7-9; CDR3 DNA: TGTGCCAGCAGCTCCCAGGATTGGTTGGCTGAAGCTTTCTTT; CDR3 protein: CASSSQDWLAEAFF
J gene: TRBJ2-1; D gene: .; clone size: .; V gene: TRBV7-8; CDR3 DNA: TGTGCCAGCAGCTTATGGGATGAGCAGTTCTTC; CDR3 protein: CASSLWDEQFF
J gene: TRBJ2-3; D gene: .; clone size: few; V gene: TRBV6-5; CDR3 DNA: TGTGCCAGCAGTACCTTGGCGGGAAGGGGCACAGATACGCAGTATTTT; CDR3 protein: CASSTLAGRGTDTQYF
J gene: TRBJ1-5; D gene: .; clone size: few; V gene: TRBV6-5; CDR3 DNA: TGTGCCAGCAGCGAAGCGGGTTTCCAGCCCCAGCATTTT; CDR3 protein: CASSEAGFQPQHF
J gene: TRBJ1-5; D gene: TRBD1; clone size: .; V gene: TRBV3-1; CDR3 DNA: TGTGCCAGCAGCCACGCATTGGGGGACAGTCAGCCCCAGCATTTT; CDR3 protein: CASSHALGDSQPQHF
J gene: TRBJ1-1; D gene: .; clone size: few; V gene: TRBV20-1; CDR3 DNA: TGCAGTGCCCAGCGGGGGGTTGGCACTGAAGCTTTCTTT; CDR3 protein: CSAQRGVGTEAFF
J gene: TRBJ1-3; D gene: TRBD1; clone size: .; V gene: TRBV7-2; CDR3 DNA: TGTGCCAGCAGCTTAAGGGGGCAGGTCGGAAACACCATATATTTT; CDR3 protein: CASSLRGQVGNTIYF
J gene: TRBJ1-2; D gene: .; clone size: many; V gene: TRBV6-1; CDR3 DNA: TGTGCCAGCAGTGATAACTATGGCTACACCTTC; CDR3 protein: CASSDNYGYTF
J gene: TRBJ2-1; D gene: .; clone size: many; V gene: TRBV12-5; CDR3 DNA: TGTGCTAGTGGTTTGTTTGGAAATGAGCAGTTCTTC; CDR3 protein: CASGLFGNEQFF
J gene: TRBJ2-5; D gene: .; clone size: many; V gene: TRBV6-1; CDR3 DNA: TGTGCCATCCAAATGCGGGGATCACAAGAGACCCAGTACTTC; CDR3 protein: CAIQMRGSQETQYF
J gene: TRBJ1-3; D gene: TRBD1; clone size: many; V gene: TRBV4-1; CDR3 DNA: TGCGCCAGCAGCCAAGATTACAGGGGAGACACCATATATTTT; CDR3 protein: CASSQDYRGDTIYF
J gene: TRBJ2-7; D gene: TRBD2; clone size: .; V gene: TRBV13; CDR3 DNA: TGTGCCAGCACCGGGGCGGGAGGATACGAGCAGTACTTC; CDR3 protein: CASTGAGGYEQYF
J gene: TRBJ2-7; D gene: .; clone size: .; V gene: TRBV5-6; CDR3 DNA: TGTGCCAGCAGCTCTGGAGGGGCCAGCTACGAGCAGTACTTC; CDR3 protein: CASSSGGASYEQYF
J gene: TRBJ2-3; D gene: .; clone size: many; V gene: TRBV5-1; CDR3 DNA: TGCGCCAGCAGCCCCTCTGGATATACGCAGTATTTT; CDR3 protein: CASSPSGYTQYF
J gene: TRBJ2-1; D gene: .; clone size: many; V gene: TRBV3-1; CDR3 DNA: TGTGCCAGCAGCTCCCAGGGGAGGGACGGGGAGCAGTTCTTC; CDR3 protein: CASSSQGRDGEQFF
J gene: TRBJ2-7; D gene: TRBD1; clone size: .; V gene: TRBV19; CDR3 DNA: TGTGCCAGTAGCGGGACAGGGACGGGGGAGCAGTACTTC; CDR3 protein: CASSGTGTGEQYF
J gene: TRBJ2-5; D gene: .; clone size: .; V gene: TRBV11-2; CDR3 DNA: TGTGCCAGCAGCTTATCCACGGAGACCCAGTACTTC; CDR3 protein: CASSLSTETQYF